These 25 T cell receptor beta chains originate from one sample sequenced in a study of shared clonotypes between healthy human individuals. The protocol was immunoSEQ multiplex PCR, while the TCRdb copy is restricted to in-frame clones and leaves out a portion. Among some 1.5 million clones, 95% to 99% were seen once, and the ten largest hold around 0.47%. What was sequenced was naive CD4+ T cells sorted from blood. Subset indicated: CD45RA+ positively selected. The receptor source for this set is a man aged 25 to 45 in good health.

This clone was detected once. The rearrangement links TRBV9 to TRBJ1-2; possibly TRBD1 for D (5 bases). With 3 bases removed from V and 4 bases from J, the gap between germline ends came to 10 bases. Germline CDR1 reads SGDLS; CDR2 reads YYNGEE. This CDR3 comprises 13 residues. The DNA for the CDR3 is TGTGCCAGCAGCGGCAGGGTCTCCTATGGCTACACCTTC. Translating it yields CASSGRVSYGYTF.

In regard to this clone: This sample includes further DNA sequences coding for the same CDR3. The gene calls are TRBV5-1 and TRBJ2-7; D not resolved. Trimming cost V 4 bases and J 2 bases, with 7 bases left between them. CDR1 SGHRS and CDR2 YFSETQ come from the germline V gene. This CDR3 is built from 12 residues. CDR3 DNA sequence: TGCGCCAGCAGCGGCGGAACCTACGAGCAGTACTTC. As protein: CASSGGTYEQYF. Full variable domain (outside the CDR3, taken from reference TRBV5-1 and TRBJ2-7): KAGVTQTPRYLIKTRGQQVTLSCSPISGHRSVSWYQQTPGQGLQFLFEYFSETQRNKGNFPGRFSGRQFSNSRSEMNVSTLELGDSALYLCASSGGTYEQYFGPGTRLTVT.

The chain uses TRBV18 and TRBJ2-7; 10 positions match TRBD2. With 3 bases clipped from V and 1 base from J, the junction kept 3 bases outside the gene matches. This CDR3 is built from 15 residues. Germline values: CDR1 KGHSH, CDR2 LQKENI. The CDR3 region has the DNA TGTGCCAGCTCACCTACTAGCGGGATTTCCTACGAGCAGTACTTC. Its translation: CASSPTSGISYEQYF.

The DNA of the CDR3 is TGCGCCAGCAGCTTTGAGATGGACAAACAGCGAATCTATGGCTACACCTTC. Amino acid sequence: CASSFEMDKQRIYGYTF. This rearrangement joins TRBV5-1 to TRBJ1-2; possibly TRBD1 for D (5 bases). Germline assignment: CDR1 SGHRS and CDR2 YFSETQ. V dropped 2 bases and J dropped 4 bases, with 21 bases sitting between them. The CDR3 is made up of 17 amino acids. The full variable domain, its missing parts supplied by reference TRBV5-1 and TRBJ1-2, is KAGVTQTPRYLIKTRGQQVTLSCSPISGHRSVSWYQQTPGQGLQFLFEYFSETQRNKGNFPGRFSGRQFSNSRSEMNVSTLELGDSALYLCASSFEMDKQRIYGYTFGSGTRLTVV.

The CDR3 protein is CASSPRGMRIEAFF. The CDR3 DNA reads TGTGCCAGCAGCCCAAGGGGGATGCGCATTGAAGCTTTCTTT. The rearrangement uses TRBV11-2 and TRBJ1-1; weak D call: TRBD1 (6 bases). The CDR3 runs to 14 residues. The germline V and J ends were trimmed by 5 bases and 7 bases, with 17 bases remaining between them. Per germline, CDR1 SGHAT and CDR2 FQNNGV.

The chain has TRBV18 and TRBJ2-2; 7 bases are a match to TRBD1. The CDR3 is 13 amino acids. The trim removed 7 bases at V and 4 bases at J, leaving 3 bases unmatched. Germline CDR1 is KGHSH and CDR2 is LQKENI. The CDR3 spells CASLGQITGELFF. The CDR3 DNA sequence: TGTGCCAGCTTGGGACAGATCACCGGGGAGCTGTTTTTT.

V is TRBV28 and J is TRBJ2-1; TRBD1 aligns across 9 bases. With 2 bases clipped from V and 6 bases from J, the junction kept 14 bases outside the gene matches. Germline V gives CDR1 MDHEN, CDR2 SYDVKM. The CDR3 length is 18 residues. The CDR3 loop reads CASSLGSFSRDRANEQFF. Here the CDR3 DNA reads TGTGCCAGCAGTTTAGGATCCTTCTCCCGGGACAGGGCCAATGAGCAGTTCTTC.

Only one count was recorded for this clone. The V gene is TRBV5-1, the J gene TRBJ2-1; either TRBD1 or TRBD2 may supply D (5 bases each). Germline CDR1 reads SGHRS; CDR2 reads YFSETQ. The CDR3 loop spans 11 amino acids. V was trimmed by 8 bases and J by 7 bases, leaving 10 bases between them. CDR3 sequence: CASWGGNEQFF. In DNA, the CDR3 is TGCGCCAGTTGGGGCGGGAATGAGCAGTTCTTC.

The chain recombines TRBV19 with TRBJ1-5; a possible D gene is TRBD1 (5 bases). The germline CDR1 and CDR2 sequences are LNHDA and SQIVND (reference sequence). The CDR3 has 19 residues. Trimming took off 5 bases at V and 7 bases at J, with 30 bases between the two ends. The CDR3 coding sequence is TGTGCCAGTAGTCGCAAACCCGTGGGGCCGACGGCCCTGGACCAGCCCCAGCATTTT. Its protein is CASSRKPVGPTALDQPQHF.

The V and J genes are TRBV4-2 and TRBJ2-3; D remains unclear. CDR3 length equals 12 residues. In germline, CDR1 is LGHNA, CDR2 YNFKEQ. Trimming cost V 1 base and J 10 bases, with 9 bases left between them. CDR3 DNA: TGTGCCAGCAGCCAAGCCGGAGCTGCGCAGTATTTT. It yields the protein CASSQAGAAQYF.

The chain uses TRBV29-1 and TRBJ1-2; D is unclear. The V gene's germline CDR1 is SQVTM and CDR2 ANQGSEA. Trimming left V 5 bases short and J 6 bases short, with 16 bases between. CDR3 length: 13 residues. The CDR3 region has the DNA TGCAGCGTTACGGGCTCATCACCCGATGGCTACACCTTC. Encoded protein: CSVTGSSPDGYTF.

The rearrangement uses TRBV5-8 and TRBJ1-2; TRBD1 is a possible D gene (6 bases). The germline V gene encodes CDR1 SGHTS and CDR2 YDEGEE. V was trimmed by 2 bases and J by 7 bases, leaving 15 bases between them. The CDR3 has 14 amino acids. This CDR3 is CASSFRGIRGGYTF. CDR3 coding DNA: TGTGCCAGCAGCTTTAGGGGGATTCGAGGTGGCTACACCTTC.

The chain has TRBV18 and TRBJ1-2; weak D call: TRBD1 (6 bases). Trimming took off 4 bases at V and 3 bases at J, with 18 bases between the two ends. Per germline, CDR1 KGHSH and CDR2 LQKENI. The CDR3 runs 16 residues. The CDR3 region has the DNA TGTGCCAGCTCACGCAACCGGGGGCTGCTTGACTATGGCTACACCTTC. Its translation: CASSRNRGLLDYGYTF.

The chain couples TRBV28 to TRBJ1-1; perhaps TRBD1 as D (6 bases). Germline lookup yields CDR1 MDHEN and CDR2 SYDVKM. This CDR3 has 14 residues. Trimming shortened V by 3 bases and J by 3 bases, and 11 bases separated the two germline ends. CDR3 protein: CASSFTGLDTEAFF. The CDR3 DNA is TGTGCCAGCAGTTTTACAGGGTTGGACACTGAAGCTTTCTTT.

J is TRBJ2-2 and V is TRBV11-2; D remains ambiguous. Per the germline V gene, CDR1 is SGHAT and CDR2 is FQNNGV. The V and J ends lost 5 bases and 7 bases respectively, with 11 bases between them. The CDR3 spans 13 residues. CDR3: CASSHPRGGELFF. The CDR3 DNA follows: TGTGCCAGCAGCCACCCCCGTGGCGGGGAGCTGTTTTTT.

The chain couples TRBV5-1 to TRBJ1-1; D might be TRBD1 (5 bases). V was shortened by 4 bases and J by 1 base, with 11 bases between the two germline ends. Germline lookup yields CDR1 SGHRS and CDR2 YFSETQ. The CDR3 runs 14 residues. Here the CDR3 reads CASSLGLQNTEAFF. CDR3 sequence (DNA): TGCGCCAGCAGCCTGGGACTCCAGAACACTGAAGCTTTCTTT.

CDR3 DNA: TGTGCCAGCAGCGTAGGACAGAGAGAGACCCAGTACTTC. It codes for CASSVGQRETQYF. The chain employs TRBV5-4 and TRBJ2-5; maybe TRBD1 (6 bases). V shed 4 bases and J shed 4 bases, with 11 bases lying between them. CDR3 size: 13 residues. Germline CDR1 SGHNT, CDR2 YYREEE (reference sequence).

The chain recombines TRBV15 with TRBJ2-5; no firm D call. The CDR3 is made up of 15 amino acids. The germline CDR1 and CDR2 sequences are LNHNV and YYDKDF (reference sequence). The V and J ends lost 2 bases and 3 bases respectively, with 13 bases between them. The CDR3 coding sequence is TGTGCCACCAGCAGAAATCTTGGGTTTGAAGAGACCCAGTACTTC. Translated, it gives CATSRNLGFEETQYF.

V usage is TRBV9 and J usage is TRBJ1-5; no definite D call. Germline CDR1 and CDR2: SGDLS and YYNGEE. V was pared by 0 bases and J by 2 bases, with 12 bases between. The CDR3 runs to 16 residues. Written as DNA, the CDR3 is TGTGCCAGCAGCGTAGATTCGGGTGCGGGCAATCAGCCCCAGCATTTT. Protein sequence: CASSVDSGAGNQPQHF.

This chain links TRBV7-9 with TRBJ1-2; 10 nucleotides align to TRBD1. Trimming cost V 8 bases and J 1 base; bases outside gene matches: 13. The CDR3 covers 17 residues. The germline CDR1 and CDR2 sequences are SEHNR and FQNEAQ (reference sequence). CDR3 in amino acids: CASEAGTGVFINYGYTF. The CDR3 DNA reads TGTGCCAGCGAGGCCGGGACAGGGGTTTTTATTAACTATGGCTACACCTTC.

The chain couples TRBV11-2 to TRBJ2-5; possible D gene TRBD1, 5 bases. Germline V lookup: CDR1 SGHAT, CDR2 FQNNGV. V was pared by 8 bases and J by 8 bases, with 15 bases between. The CDR3 length is 12 residues. The CDR3 DNA reads TGTGCCAGCGACCAGGGTACGAGCACCCAGTACTTC. It encodes CASDQGTSTQYF.

This sequence joins TRBV4-3 and TRBJ2-3; the D is unclear. The germline V gene encodes CDR1 LGHNA and CDR2 YSLEER. The CDR3 runs to 13 residues. The V end lost 2 bases, the J end lost 2 bases, and 5 bases lay between the germline ends. The CDR3 DNA reads TGCGCCAGCAGCCAACTCCCCACAGATACGCAGTATTTT. Protein: CASSQLPTDTQYF.

The rearrangement joins TRBV6-5 to TRBJ1-1; D unclear. Per the germline V gene, CDR1 is MNHEY and CDR2 is SVGAGI. This CDR3 comprises 13 residues. Trimming took off 7 bases at V and 2 bases at J, with 11 bases between the two ends. CDR3 in DNA: TGTGCCAGCAAGATTAAGAGAAACACTGAAGCTTTCTTT. Translating gives CASKIKRNTEAFF.

The J gene is TRBJ2-7, the V gene TRBV27; D is tentatively TRBD1 or TRBD2 (5 bases each). V was shortened by 7 bases and J by 3 bases, with 19 bases between the two germline ends. CDR1 and CDR2 from the germline V gene are MNHEY and SMNVEV (reference sequence). The CDR3 extends over 15 amino acids. CDR3 residues: CASTPGANGVYEQYF. The CDR3 DNA follows: TGTGCCAGCACTCCCGGGGCGAACGGGGTCTACGAGCAGTACTTC.

V usage is TRBV10-2 and J usage is TRBJ2-1, with 9 bases lining up with TRBD2. The length of the CDR3 is 15 residues. The junction had 8 bases not matched to a gene; V was cut back by 5 bases and J by 6 bases. Germline V gene sequence: CDR1 WSHSY, CDR2 SAAADI. The CDR3 DNA is TGCGCCAGCAGTCTAGTAGCGGGAGTCTCCAATGAGCAGTTCTTC. Protein sequence: CASSLVAGVSNEQFF.